This T cell receptor (beta chain) derives from a study of relationships among human T cell subsets (dated 2010 in TCRdb). Concerning the study at large: The study sequenced eight distinct T cell populations from blood: pan T, CD8 cytotoxic, regulatory, Th1, Th2, naive plus transitional, activated and memory cells.

Study-wide findings and limitations: More than 60% of CD8+ cytotoxic sequences came from clones with more than 100 reads, while the regulatory and Th2 subsets showed few clones of that size. A CD4+CD8+ double-positive population could not be excluded by the bead-based sorting. The considerable overlap in CDR3s among Th1, Th2 and regulatory T cells was taken as suggesting that cell fate choices are stochastic. Across the seven subsets, no statistically significant differences turned up in V, D and J usage, CDR3 length, or N-nucleotide additions.

After removal of CD4+CD56+ NKT cells, Th2 cells were selected as CD4+CD25-CD294+ cells using anti-CD294 beads. Miltenyi superparamagnetic beads coated with subset-specific monoclonal antibodies were used to isolate the T cell subsets. All T cell populations were isolated from peripheral blood. Ficoll separation of whole blood yielded mononuclear cells, and anti-CD14 microbeads were then used to deplete the monocytes. Right after isolation, the cell populations were resuspended in RNAprotect reagent. The library relied on multiplex PCR. Sequenced using a 454 GS FLX. Semiquantitative ARM-PCR was used to amplify the TCR alpha and beta CDR3 regions from mRNA. ARM-PCR used tagged nested gene-specific primers, after which communal superprimers carried out exponential amplification. Before the first-round PCR products went through the second amplification round, exonuclease was used to remove the nested primers. Amplicons were sequenced on the 454 platform, which allows rapid sequencing of millions of DNA fragments without cloning bias. A read was counted as effective if the read could be mapped to both V and J germline segments. As for the original processing: IRmap was used to assign reads to germline V, D and J segments, relying on pyromap, a Smith-Waterman modification adapted to 454 sequencing errors. Cutoffs set at the 99th percentile of alignment scores from simulated random sequences were applied to filter D-beta assignments. CDR3 was defined as the amino acids between the conserved V-segment Y[YFLI]C motif and the J-segment [FW]GXGT motif. Repertoire diversity was estimated with a compound Poisson process model previously applied to large-scale EST data. A cross-contamination detection procedure was applied to argue against sample contamination as the source of shared CDR3s. Clones were called with MiXCR by TCRdb after fastp trimmed the public reads at Q25, and only in-frame beta chains were retained. Under each unique CDR3 protein, matching rows form one entry showing the most common genes and DNA. The V and J calls follow TCRdb's processing rather than the paper's. In this sample the table shows 3,000 to 4,000 distinct CDR3 sequences, around 54% of which occur a single time. The top ten clones comprise around 2.8% of the sample.

As concerns this clonotype: Its antigen is not yet known. Base qualities are not at hand, and no much larger clone is one base apart.

Ends trimmed: V by 6 bases, J by 9 bases; bases unmatched to a gene: 11. Via the germline V gene, CDR1 is MNHNS and CDR2 SASEGT. Inclusive of the bounding cysteine and phenylalanine, the CDR3 is 14 residues long. Only the CDR3 part of the read is kept: 42 bases, read in frame from the first base. The chain is made from TRBV6-1 and TRBJ1-3, and TRBD1 matches 7 of the central bases. This TCR came from a man aged 35 to 55 in good health. Sample: CD4+ Th2 cells sorted from blood. Interpreted using the paper, the cell subset or site label stands for: CD4+CD25-CD294+ T helper 2 cells. The CDR3 loop reads CASRDRQGDGTIYF. The sequence in DNA is TGTGCCAGCAGAGACCGACAGGGAGACGGCACCATATATTTT.